This T cell receptor beta chain was obtained from a study of response to subunit inactivated influenza vaccine. Whole-study findings and limits: Only a handful of new T cells, the authors suggested, are recruited with each seasonal influenza vaccination.

V shed 6 bases and J 4 bases; nucleotides not matched to a gene: 6. This CDR3 has 14 residues. TCRdb independently ran MiXCR on the RT-PCR reads; one entry per CDR3 protein. The data show around 500,000 distinct CDR3 sequences, about a tenth seen once. This clonotype was counted only a few times. The antigen remains undetermined. Sequencing was performed on PBMCs from blood, taken about 40 days after vaccination. The chain is built from TRBV12-3 or TRBV12-4 and TRBJ1-1; 9 bases align to TRBD1. The sequence was obtained from a man aged 50 to 59 who received an inactivated influenza vaccine. The chain's CDR3 is CASRETGGSTEAFF. CDR3 DNA: TGTGCCAGCAGAGAGACAGGGGGTTCCACTGAAGCTTTCTTT.